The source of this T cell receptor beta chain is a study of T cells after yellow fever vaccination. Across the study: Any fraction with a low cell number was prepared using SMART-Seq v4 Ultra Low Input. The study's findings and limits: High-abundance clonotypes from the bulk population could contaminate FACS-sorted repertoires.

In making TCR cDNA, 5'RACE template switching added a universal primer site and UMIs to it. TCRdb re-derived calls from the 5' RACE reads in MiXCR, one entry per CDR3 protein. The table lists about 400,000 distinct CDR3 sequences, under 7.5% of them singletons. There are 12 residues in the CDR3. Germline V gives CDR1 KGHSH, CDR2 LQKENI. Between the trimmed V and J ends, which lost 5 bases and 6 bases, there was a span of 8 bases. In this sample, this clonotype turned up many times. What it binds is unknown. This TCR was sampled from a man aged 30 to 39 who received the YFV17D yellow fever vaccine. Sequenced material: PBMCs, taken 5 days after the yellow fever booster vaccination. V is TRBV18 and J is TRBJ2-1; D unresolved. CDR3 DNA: TGTGCCAGCTCAACGGGCGTCAATGAGCAGTTCTTC. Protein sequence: CASSTGVNEQFF. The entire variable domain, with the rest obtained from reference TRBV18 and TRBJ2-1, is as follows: NAGVMQNPRHLVRRRGQEARLRCSPMKGHSHVYWYRQLPEEGLKFMVYLQKENIIDESGMPKERFSAEFPKEGPSILRIQQVVRGDSAAYFCASSTGVNEQFFGPGTRLTVL.